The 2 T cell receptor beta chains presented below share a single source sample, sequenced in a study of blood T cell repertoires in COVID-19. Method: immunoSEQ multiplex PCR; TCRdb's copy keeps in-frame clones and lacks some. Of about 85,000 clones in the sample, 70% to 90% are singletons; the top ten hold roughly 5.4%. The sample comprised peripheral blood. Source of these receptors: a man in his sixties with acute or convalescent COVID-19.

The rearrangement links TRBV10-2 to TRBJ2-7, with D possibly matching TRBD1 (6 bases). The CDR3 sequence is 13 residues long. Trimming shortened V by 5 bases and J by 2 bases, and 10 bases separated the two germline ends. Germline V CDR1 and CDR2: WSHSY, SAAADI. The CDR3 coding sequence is TGCGCCAGCAGTTTTTACAGGGCCTACGAGCAGTACTTC. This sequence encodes CASSFYRAYEQYF.

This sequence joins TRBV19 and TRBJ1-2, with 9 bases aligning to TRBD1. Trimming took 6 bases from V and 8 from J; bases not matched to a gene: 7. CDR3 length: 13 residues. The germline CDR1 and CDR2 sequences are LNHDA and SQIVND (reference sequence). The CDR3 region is CASSIGQGQGYTF. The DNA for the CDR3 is TGTGCCAGTAGCATTGGACAGGGGCAAGGCTACACCTTC.